This T cell receptor beta chain was documented in a study of OX40 agonist ivuxolimab in advanced cancers. Study details: Three patients, one with hepatocellular carcinoma and two with cutaneous melanoma, responded partially.

This clone was picked up one time. Autoimmune disease history or systemic immunosuppression led to patient exclusion. Profiling relied on immunoSEQ multiplex PCR, and the TCRdb table lists in-frame clones only, not all of them. Here the sample spans tens of thousands of clones, nearly 90% being singletons. The V gene's germline CDR1 is SGDLS and CDR2 YYNGEE. The V gene end was trimmed by 3 bases and the J gene end by 2 bases; junction bases not matched to a gene: 12. The CDR3 contains 17 residues. V usage is TRBV9 and J usage is TRBJ2-3, with 7 bases fitting TRBD2. The specimen comprised CD4+ or CD8+ T cells sorted from blood, sampled in a trial of the OX40 agonist ivuxolimab. The sequence came from an adult with an advanced solid tumor such as melanoma, head and neck, liver or kidney cancer. CDR3 DNA sequence: TGTGCCAGCAGCGCCGAGGGAGGGGACCCCTTCACAGATACGCAGTATTTT. Residues: CASSAEGGDPFTDTQYF.